This passage covers 7 T cell receptor beta chains from one sample sequenced in a study of beta chain features in type 1 diabetes. Study results and limitations: There was a moderate but significant shortening of TCRB CDR3s in all four CD4+ subsets of Type 1 diabetes patients.

Their antigen targets remain unknown. Expressed TCRB transcripts were sequenced after all isolated RNA was converted to cDNA. TCRdb's table, derived via immunoSEQ multiplex PCR, lists solely in-frame clones and lacks some. Of about 160,000 clones in the sample, more than 60% were seen once. Sequencing was done on a sample of naive CD4+ T cells from blood. Source of these receptors: a man younger than 45 with type 1 diabetes.

This chain joins TRBV7-2 and TRBJ2-3; 11 bases fit TRBD2. Germline V gives CDR1 SGHTA, CDR2 FQGNSA. This CDR3 has 16 amino acids. The V segment lost 5 bases and the J segment 3 bases; nucleotides outside the gene matches: 7. The CDR3 DNA follows: TGTGCCAGCAGCCCGCTAGCGGGGGGCCTTACAGATACGCAGTATTTT. Encoded protein: CASSPLAGGLTDTQYF.

The chain carries TRBV7-2 and TRBJ2-7; 10 nucleotides agree with TRBD1. The V segment lost 5 bases and the J segment 4 bases; nucleotides outside the gene matches: 5. The length of the CDR3 is 14 residues. Germline V gives CDR1 SGHTA, CDR2 FQGNSA. CDR3 coding DNA: TGTGCCAGCAGCCCAGGGACAGGGGTATACGAGCAGTACTTC. Its protein product is CASSPGTGVYEQYF.

V and J are TRBV30 and TRBJ2-5, with 11 bases matching TRBD1. The CDR3 loop spans 14 amino acids. Unmatched junction bases numbered 5, after V lost 3 bases and J lost 5 bases. Germline CDR1 GTSNPN, CDR2 SVGIG (reference sequence). CDR3 in amino acids: CAWSGDRGIETQYF. CDR3 nucleotide sequence: TGTGCCTGGAGCGGGGACAGGGGGATTGAGACCCAGTACTTC.

The chain recombines TRBV27 with TRBJ1-5, with 7 bases matching TRBD1. The germline CDR1 and CDR2 sequences are MNHEY and SMNVEV (reference sequence). The CDR3 is 16 amino acids. Trimming at V came to 6 bases and at J to 2 bases, leaving 10 bases not matched to a gene. CDR3 region: CASSTDRVGGNQPQHF. The CDR3 DNA is TGTGCCAGCAGCACTGACAGGGTAGGGGGCAATCAGCCCCAGCATTTT.

This clone was detected only a few times. The chain recombines TRBV29-1 with TRBJ2-1, with D maybe TRBD1 (6 bases). The V gene lost 4 bases and the J gene lost 0 bases, with 10 bases spanning the gap. This CDR3 region has 14 residues. Germline V lookup: CDR1 SQVTM, CDR2 ANQGSEA. CDR3 residues: CSVGQATSYNEQFF. The CDR3 region has the DNA TGCAGCGTTGGACAGGCTACCTCCTACAATGAGCAGTTCTTC.

The gene calls are TRBV7-2 and TRBJ2-7, with D maybe TRBD1 (6 bases). The germline V and J ends were trimmed by 1 base and 3 bases, with 10 bases remaining between them. CDR3 size: 14 residues. Germline CDR1 and CDR2: SGHTA and FQGNSA. CDR3 DNA sequence: TGTGCCAGCAGCTTAGGATTACAGGGCTACGAGCAGTACTTC. It translates to CASSLGLQGYEQYF.

The chain employs TRBV10-3 and TRBJ2-7; maybe TRBD2 (6 bases). CDR1 is ENHRY and CDR2 is SYGVKD in the germline V gene. The V end lost 11 bases, the J end lost 1 base, and 21 bases lay between the germline ends. The CDR3 length is 15 residues. This CDR3 reads CAVGQAAGRSYEQYF. CDR3 coding DNA: TGTGCCGTTGGGCAGGCAGCAGGGAGGTCCTACGAGCAGTACTTC.